Below are 21 T cell receptor beta chains sequenced from a single sample in a study of tumor and adjacent non-tumor tissue in lung cancer. RNA was extracted from bulk tissue without any cell sorting. This non-tumor lung sample came from over 3 cm beyond the tumor edge. The library came from three nested PCR rounds adapted from ARM-PCR protocols. In TCRdb, the multiplex PCR reads were re-called with MiXCR into one record per CDR3 protein. The sample comprises some 99,000 distinct CDR3 sequences, 60% to 80% of which are singletons, and about 20% rests with the top ten. Material: distant non-tumor lung tissue. Source of these receptors: a man between 60 and 70 years old with non-small cell lung cancer.

The chain uses TRBV11-2 and TRBJ2-5; D is perhaps TRBD1 (5 bases). Germline V gene data show CDR1 as SGHAT and CDR2 as FQNNGV. The ends were cut back, 9 bases at V and 5 bases at J, with 22 bases in the middle. The length of the CDR3 is 15 residues. CDR3 bases: TGTGCCAGTAGCCCGGACATGTTTGGCTCTGAGACCCAGTACTTC. Its protein product is CASSPDMFGSETQYF.

The chain carries TRBV19 and TRBJ2-1; D possibly corresponds to TRBD1 (5 bases). The CDR3 sequence is 13 residues long. Trimming removed 6 bases at V and 8 bases at J, with 14 bases between. Germline CDR1 LNHDA, CDR2 SQIVND (reference sequence). The CDR3 loop reads CASRHIGADEQFF. CDR3 DNA sequence: TGTGCCAGTAGACATATAGGGGCCGATGAGCAGTTCTTC.

This clonotype was found once. The CDR3 protein is CASRLDYATRELFF. CDR3 in DNA: TGTGCCAGCAGGCTGGACTATGCAACCAGGGAGCTGTTTTTT. The chain couples TRBV6-2 or TRBV6-3 to TRBJ2-2; perhaps TRBD2 as D (6 bases). The V end was cut by 6 bases, the J end by 9 bases, with 17 bases between. This CDR3 has 14 residues. CDR1 and CDR2 from the germline V gene are MNHEY and SVGEGT.

This clonotype was seen ten or more times. The chain couples TRBV11-3 to TRBJ2-5; 8 nucleotides agree with TRBD1. Germline V gene lookup returns CDR1 SGHNT and CDR2 YENEEA. The V and J ends lost 4 bases and 3 bases, in that order; junction bases with no gene match: 10. The CDR3 covers 16 residues. In nucleotides, the CDR3 is TGTGCCAGCAGCTCCCCCTCGGACAGGGAAAAAGAGACCCAGTACTTC. Its translation is CASSSPSDREKETQYF.

The gene calls are TRBV7-7 and TRBJ2-5; D possibly corresponds to TRBD2 (6 bases). V dropped 5 bases and J dropped 5 bases, with 18 bases sitting between them. Germline lookup yields CDR1 SSHAT and CDR2 FNYEAQ (reference sequence). This CDR3 has 15 residues. The CDR3 region is CASSQRFAGIETQYF. For the CDR3, the DNA is TGTGCCAGCAGCCAACGATTCGCGGGGATTGAGACCCAGTACTTC.

A remark on this clonotype: The junction and the germline gene differ at one end; a read error may be behind it. The genes are TRBV11-2 and TRBJ2-1, with D possibly matching TRBD2 (6 bases). The germline CDR1 and CDR2 sequences are SGHAT and FQNNGV. The CDR3 contains 17 residues. The CDR3 loop is CDSSLVRELPYRWEQFF. The CDR3 nucleotides read TGTGACAGCAGCTTAGTGCGGGAACTGCCTTACCGATGGGAGCAGTTCTTC.

With respect to this clonotype: The junction differs from germline at one of its ends, possibly a read error. The chain has TRBV12-3 or TRBV12-4 and TRBJ2-1; D unresolved. The CDR3 consists of 14 residues. The CDR3 region has the DNA TGTACCAGCGTATCCCGGCCCTCTTACAATGAGCAGTTCTTC. The encoded protein is CTSVSRPSYNEQFF.

Turning to this clonotype: Here the CDR3 omits its conserved ending phenylalanine or tryptophan, so a read error is the likely source. The CDR3 protein is CASNEGSCYEQYS. The CDR3 bases are TGTGCCAGTAACGAAGGGAGTTGCTACGAGCAGTACTCC. The rearrangement links TRBV6-2 or TRBV6-3 to TRBJ2-7, with D tentatively TRBD2 (5 bases). This CDR3 comprises 13 residues. In germline, CDR1 is MNHEY, CDR2 SVGEGT. Trimming took off 9 bases at V and 3 bases at J, with 15 bases between the two ends.

Worth noting for this clonotype: Relative to the germline gene, one junction end is altered; a read error may explain this. For the CDR3, the DNA is TGTGCCAGCAGCTGGGTGGGGTCCACTGAGGCTTTCTTT. Protein product: CASSWVGSTEAFF. The chain uses TRBV5-4 and TRBJ1-1; the D is unclear. Germline assignment: CDR1 SGHNT and CDR2 YYREEE (reference sequence). CDR3 length equals 13 residues.

Remarks on this clonotype: A much bigger clone sits one base away, suggesting this may be a read error. The chain recombines TRBV20-1 with TRBJ1-2; D might be TRBD1 (6 bases). The CDR3 totals 13 residues. Germline assignment: CDR1 DFQATT and CDR2 SNEGSKA (reference sequence). The chain's CDR3 is CSAERTENCGYTF. CDR3 DNA: TGCAGTGCTGAGCGGACAGAGAACTGTGGCTACACCTTC.

A remark on this clonotype: A much more abundant neighbour one base away suggests this may be a read error. The chain recombines TRBV6-5 with TRBJ2-3, with TRBD1 as a possible D gene (6 bases). V was shortened by 4 bases and J by 7 bases, with 15 bases between the two germline ends. The length of the CDR3 is 14 residues. Germline CDR1 is MNHEY and CDR2 is SVGAGI. The CDR3 sequence: CASSSRGKVNTQYF. As DNA, the CDR3 is TGTGCCAGCAGTTCAAGGGGGAAGGTAAATACGCAGTATTTT.

This CDR3 reads CASSSSPSEVSSYNEQFF. For the CDR3, the DNA is TGTGCCAGCAGCTCTAGCCCCTCAGAGGTTAGTTCCTACAATGAGCAGTTCTTC. The chain uses TRBV13 and TRBJ2-1; D may be TRBD2 (5 bases). The CDR3 totals 18 residues. V lost 4 bases, J lost 1 base, and 20 bases lay in between. The germline V gene encodes CDR1 PRHDT and CDR2 FYEKMQ (reference sequence).

This clonotype was observed a handful of times. The chain uses TRBV28 and TRBJ2-7; 9 bases line up with TRBD2. With V trimmed by 8 bases and J by 5 bases, 13 bases remained unmatched. Per the germline V gene, CDR1 is MDHEN and CDR2 is SYDVKM. The CDR3 totals 15 residues. The CDR3 spells CASARNGREGHEQYF. In nucleotides, the CDR3 is TGTGCCAGCGCCCGGAACGGGCGGGAGGGCCACGAGCAGTACTTC. Variable domain in full (rest from reference TRBV28 and TRBJ2-7): DVKVTQSSRYLVKRTGEKVFLECVQDMDHENMFWYRQDPGLGLRLIYFSYDVKMKEKGDIPEGYSVSREKKERFSLILESASTNQTSMYLCASARNGREGHEQYFGPGTRLTVT.

This clonotype was observed a single time. The rearrangement uses TRBV11-1 and TRBJ1-1; D gene ambiguous. The CDR3 spans 12 residues. The germline V gene has CDR1 SGHAT and CDR2 FQDESV (reference sequence). CDR3 amino acids: CARSFSVTEAFF. As DNA, the CDR3 is TGTGCACGCAGCTTCAGCGTCACTGAAGCTTTCTTT. The variable domain in full, completed from reference TRBV11-1 and TRBJ1-1, reads EAEVAQSPRYKITEKSQAVAFWCDPISGHATLYWYRQILGQGPELLVQFQDESVVDDSQLPKDRFSAERLKGVDSTLKIQPAELGDSAMYLCARSFSVTEAFFGQGTRLTVV.

Ten or more counts support this clonotype. The genes are TRBV7-9 and TRBJ2-2; TRBD1 matches at 7 bases. With V trimmed by 7 bases and J by 1 base, 9 bases remained unmatched. Per germline, CDR1 SEHNR and CDR2 FQNEAQ (reference sequence). The CDR3 is 16 amino acids. For the CDR3, the DNA is TGTGCCAGCATCAAAGCAGGGGGAGAGAACACCGGGGAGCTGTTTTTT. The encoded protein is CASIKAGGENTGELFF.

A note on this clonotype: Since a much larger clone is just one base distant, this may be a read error. V gene TRBV13 combines with J gene TRBJ1-1; the D is unclear. The CDR3 is made up of 15 amino acids. V was pared by 5 bases and J by 0 bases, with 13 bases between. Germline assignment: CDR1 PRHDT and CDR2 FYEKMQ (reference sequence). Here the CDR3 DNA reads TGTGCCAGCAGCACCCCTGACGCGCTGAACACTGAAGCTTTCTTT. This codes for CASSTPDALNTEAFF.

The chain uses TRBV24-1 and TRBJ2-7, with a possible D match to TRBD1 (6 bases). Germline CDR1 reads KGHDR; CDR2 reads SFDVKD. The CDR3 sequence is 16 residues long. V lost 10 bases, J lost 2 bases, and 23 bases lay in between. As DNA, the CDR3 is TGTGCCACACGAAGATTATACAGGGATGCGACCTACGAGCAGTACTTC. This gives the protein CATRRLYRDATYEQYF.

As for this clonotype: A junction end diverges from the germline sequence, so it may reflect a read error. This chain connects TRBV18 to TRBJ2-5; D possibly corresponds to TRBD1 (6 bases). The CDR3 covers 15 residues. CDR1 and CDR2 (germline): KGHSH, LQKENI. The CDR3 DNA is TGTGCCATCTCACCACGTACAGGGAACCAAGAGAGCCAGTACTTC. This codes for CAISPRTGNQESQYF.

Notes on this clonotype: The junction does not match germline at one end; this may be a read error. The chain recombines TRBV4-3 with TRBJ2-3; D gene uncertain. CDR1 is LGHNA, CDR2 YSLEER, per germline. The CDR3 is 15 amino acids. The CDR3 DNA sequence: TGCGCAAGCAGCCAAGATAGGAAGGTCGTGGATACGCAGTATTTT. This gives the protein CASSQDRKVVDTQYF.

Comments on this clonotype: A much larger clone differs by one base, so this may be a read error. The chain has TRBV5-4 and TRBJ2-6; tentatively, D is TRBD1 (6 bases). Germline V lookup: CDR1 SGHNT, CDR2 YYREEE (reference sequence). The V and J ends lost 0 bases and 0 bases respectively, with 25 bases between them. CDR3 size: 22 residues. The CDR3 protein is CASSLALSVGAGANSGANVLTF. The CDR3 DNA follows: TGTGCCAGCAGCTTGGCCCTTTCGGTGGGGGCAGGGGCGAACTCTGGGGCCAACGTCCTGACTTTC.

In its sample, this clonotype was seen once. Germline and junction disagree at one end, which may indicate a read error. This sequence joins TRBV12-3 or TRBV12-4 and TRBJ2-7, with 11 nucleotides matching TRBD2. This CDR3 is built from 14 residues. The CDR3 DNA follows: TGTCCCAGCAGACTAGCGGGGCAATCCTACGAGCAGTACTTC. This codes for CPSRLAGQSYEQYF.